Each of the 21 T cell receptor beta chains below was sequenced from the same sample in a study of beta chain features in type 1 diabetes. The study reverse transcribed the entire isolated RNA, so it sequenced expressed TCRB transcripts. This table comes from immunoSEQ multiplex PCR, and its TCRdb copy is limited to in-frame clones, with some not included. The data show over 120,000 clones, with approximately 13% seen just once and approximately 1.3% held by the top ten. Their specific antigens are unknown. General observations from the study: When Type 1 diabetes patients were examined, their TCRB CDR3s proved moderately but significantly shorter in all four CD4+ subsets.

Material for sequencing was central memory CD4+ T cells from blood. Receptors originate from a man younger than 35 with type 1 diabetes.

The table lists this clone with a few counts. The V call is TRBV5-1, the J call TRBJ1-2, with 12 nucleotides matching TRBD1. The CDR3 has 14 amino acids. The germline V gene encodes CDR1 SGHRS and CDR2 YFSETQ. The V segment lost 4 bases and the J segment 6 bases; nucleotides outside the gene matches: 4. In nucleotides, the CDR3 is TGCGCCAGCAGCCCGGGACAGGGGGCGGATGGCTACACCTTC. Its protein product is CASSPGQGADGYTF.

Written as DNA, the CDR3 is TGTGCCAGCAGCTTATCAGGACAGGGCGTTCATGGCTACACCTTC. Translating gives CASSLSGQGVHGYTF. This rearrangement joins TRBV7-2 to TRBJ1-2; 8 positions agree with TRBD1. CDR3 length: 15 residues. V shed 2 bases, J shed 6 bases, and the junction held 8 bases outside the gene matches. Germline V gene sequence: CDR1 SGHTA, CDR2 FQGNSA.

This clone was observed a handful of times. The chain recombines TRBV5-1 with TRBJ2-1, with 7 bases matching TRBD2. V gave up 4 bases and J gave up 0 bases; unmatched junction bases: 4. Germline CDR1 SGHRS, CDR2 YFSETQ. The CDR3 contains 15 residues. The CDR3 bases are TGCGCCAGCAGCCCTATAGCGGGCTCCTACAATGAGCAGTTCTTC. Translating it yields CASSPIAGSYNEQFF.

This clone was counted only a few times. The chain uses TRBV25-1 and TRBJ2-3, with D perhaps TRBD1 (5 bases). CDR3 length: 15 residues. The germline gives CDR1 MGHDK, CDR2 SYGVNS. V was shortened by 6 bases and J by 4 bases, with 17 bases between the two germline ends. The CDR3 loop is CASSLPLRGPDTQYF. Written as DNA, the CDR3 is TGTGCCAGCAGCCTCCCGCTTAGGGGCCCAGATACGCAGTATTTT. Filled out from reference TRBV25-1 and TRBJ2-3, the complete variable domain reads EADIYQTPRYLVIGTGKKITLECSQTMGHDKMYWYQQDPGMELHLIHYSYGVNSTEKGDLSSESTVSRIRTEHFPLTLESARPSHTSQYLCASSLPLRGPDTQYFGPGTRLTVL.

The V call is TRBV5-6, the J call TRBJ2-5, with 10 bases identical to TRBD2. Trimming cost V 0 bases and J 4 bases; bases outside gene matches: 6. CDR1 SGHDT and CDR2 YYEEEE come from the germline V gene. This CDR3 region has 16 residues. The DNA for the CDR3 is TGTGCCAGCAGCTTGGGGGGACTAGCGTTCCCAGAGACCCAGTACTTC. Its translation: CASSLGGLAFPETQYF.

This rearrangement joins TRBV11-2 to TRBJ2-3, with 9 positions matching TRBD1. CDR3 length: 16 residues. J lost 2 bases, V lost 2 bases, and 5 bases had no gene match. Germline lookup yields CDR1 SGHAT and CDR2 FQNNGV. CDR3 bases: TGTGCCAGCAGCTTATTGGGGACAGGGAACACAGATACGCAGTATTTT. Translation: CASSLLGTGNTDTQYF.

The genes are TRBV15 and TRBJ1-6; D possibly corresponds to TRBD1 (6 bases). Germline V CDR1 and CDR2: LNHNV, YYDKDF (reference sequence). V shed 0 bases and J shed 6 bases, with 12 bases lying between them. This CDR3 comprises 16 residues. This CDR3 is CATSRDLGQTNSPLHF. CDR3 coding DNA: TGTGCCACCAGCAGAGATTTAGGACAGACTAATTCACCCCTCCACTTT.

The gene calls are TRBV2 and TRBJ1-4; D remains unclear. Germline assignment: CDR1 SNHLY and CDR2 FYNNEI. This CDR3 is 13 amino acids long. V shed 8 bases and J shed 5 bases, with 12 bases lying between them. CDR3 region: CASGEGRNEKLFF. In nucleotides, the CDR3 is TGTGCCAGCGGGGAGGGCCGGAATGAAAAACTGTTTTTT. The complete variable domain, with remaining parts taken from reference TRBV2 and TRBJ1-4, reads EPEVTQTPSHQVTQMGQEVILRCVPISNHLYFYWYRQILGQKVEFLVSFYNNEISEKSEIFDDQFSVERPDGSNFTLKIRSTKLEDSAMYFCASGEGRNEKLFFGSGTQLSVL.

V is TRBV6-1 and J is TRBJ2-5; the D gene is possibly TRBD1 (6 bases). The CDR3 totals 13 residues. CDR1 and CDR2 from the germline V gene are MNHNS and SASEGT. Trimming took off 8 bases at V and 5 bases at J, with 15 bases between the two ends. The chain's CDR3 is CASVRGIGETQYF. In DNA form, the CDR3 reads TGTGCCAGCGTCAGGGGTATAGGCGAGACCCAGTACTTC.

This clone was detected a few times. This chain links TRBV2 with TRBJ2-1; TRBD2 matches 10 bases. This CDR3 comprises 17 residues. J gave up 7 bases and V 7 bases, and 16 bases lay outside the gene matches. Germline CDR1 and CDR2: SNHLY and FYNNEI. CDR3 bases: TGTGCCAGCACCCCACCTGAGCTAGCGGGGGCGGAGAATGAGCAGTTCTTC. It yields the protein CASTPPELAGAENEQFF.

This clone was recorded a few times. The chain joins TRBV19 to TRBJ1-6; D remains unclear. CDR3 length equals 14 residues. The V and J ends lost 5 bases and 7 bases respectively, with 12 bases between them. Looked up from germline, CDR1 is LNHDA and CDR2 is SQIVND (reference sequence). The CDR3 DNA reads TGTGCCAGTAGTCTCACACCGGGGAATTCACCCCTCCACTTT. This sequence encodes CASSLTPGNSPLHF. Full variable domain (missing parts from reference TRBV19 and TRBJ1-6): DGGITQSPKYLFRKEGQNVTLSCEQNLNHDAMYWYRQDPGQGLRLIYYSQIVNDFQKGDIAEGYSVSREKKESFPLTVTSAQKNPTAFYLCASSLTPGNSPLHFGNGTRLTVT.

The chain is built from TRBV4-1 and TRBJ1-4; D gene ambiguous. The CDR3 covers 16 residues. The V gene lost 0 bases and the J gene lost 0 bases, with 8 bases spanning the gap. CDR1 is MGHRA and CDR2 is YSYEKL in the germline V gene. The CDR3 DNA reads as TGCGCCAGCAGCCAAGACGGAACCTCAACTAATGAAAAACTGTTTTTT. Amino acids: CASSQDGTSTNEKLFF.

V gene TRBV7-9 combines with J gene TRBJ2-1; perhaps TRBD2 as D (6 bases). The CDR3 is made up of 14 amino acids. Germline CDR1 reads SEHNR; CDR2 reads FQNEAQ (reference sequence). V lost 0 bases to trimming and J lost 9 bases, with 12 bases between them. DNA of the CDR3: TGTGCCAGCAGCTTAGCGGTTGGGGGAGGTGAGCAGTTCTTC. Its translation is CASSLAVGGGEQFF.

This clone turned up a few times. The gene calls are TRBV6-1 and TRBJ2-5, with D unclear. CDR1 and CDR2 from the germline V gene are MNHNS and SASEGT. CDR3 length: 13 amino acids. V lost 4 bases and J lost 5, with 11 bases in between. The CDR3 DNA is TGTGCCAGCAGTGTTTTGGACCGGGAGACCCAGTACTTC. It yields the protein CASSVLDRETQYF.

In this sample, this clone turned up a few times. This chain uses TRBV10-3 with TRBJ2-7, with D possibly being TRBD1 (6 bases). Germline CDR1 is ENHRY and CDR2 is SYGVKD. The V and J ends lost 2 bases and 5 bases respectively, with 22 bases between them. The CDR3 runs 17 residues. The CDR3 loop reads CAISEQLIRGAGNEQYF. The CDR3 region has the DNA TGTGCCATCAGTGAGCAACTGATCAGGGGTGCTGGGAACGAGCAGTACTTC.

This rearrangement joins TRBV5-1 to TRBJ1-1, with 8 nucleotides matching TRBD1. Germline V gives CDR1 SGHRS, CDR2 YFSETQ. This CDR3 is built from 13 residues. J gave up 5 bases and V 7 bases, and 7 bases lay outside the gene matches. As DNA, the CDR3 is TGCGCCAGCTGCCTTCAGGGGGCGACTGAAGCTTTCTTT. This sequence encodes CASCLQGATEAFF. The full variable domain, its missing parts supplied by reference TRBV5-1 and TRBJ1-1, is KAGVTQTPRYLIKTRGQQVTLSCSPISGHRSVSWYQQTPGQGLQFLFEYFSETQRNKGNFPGRFSGRQFSNSRSEMNVSTLELGDSALYLCASCLQGATEAFFGQGTRLTVV.

Only a few counts were recorded for this clone. V usage is TRBV9 and J usage is TRBJ2-5; D may be TRBD1 (6 bases). In germline, CDR1 is SGDLS, CDR2 YYNGEE. This CDR3 has 14 residues. Deletions cut 5 bases from V and 2 bases from J, with 13 bases between. The CDR3 DNA sequence: TGTGCCAGCAGTACAGGGATTGTACAAGAGACCCAGTACTTC. Its translation: CASSTGIVQETQYF.

The V and J genes are TRBV4-1 and TRBJ2-4, with 13 positions matching TRBD2. This CDR3 is built from 18 residues. Germline V lookup: CDR1 MGHRA, CDR2 YSYEKL. The V and J ends lost 4 bases and 8 bases, in that order; junction bases with no gene match: 14. CDR3 sequence (DNA): TGCGCCAGCAGCCGCCCTGAACTAGCGGGGGGGCCATCGGACATTCAGTACTTC. It specifies CASSRPELAGGPSDIQYF.

This sequence joins TRBV11-2 and TRBJ2-5, with 13 bases aligning to TRBD2. The length of the CDR3 is 17 residues. Germline trimming cut 4 bases from V and 5 bases from J; bases unmatched to any gene: 10. Germline V lookup: CDR1 SGHAT, CDR2 FQNNGV. The DNA for the CDR3 is TGTGCCAGCAGCTCCGCCGGGACTAGCGGGGCTCGGGAGACCCAGTACTTC. Its translation is CASSSAGTSGARETQYF.

This clone appeared a few times. The chain has TRBV27 and TRBJ2-3; TRBD1 or TRBD2 may be the D gene (5 bases each). The germline V gene encodes CDR1 MNHEY and CDR2 SMNVEV (reference sequence). The CDR3 runs to 15 residues. V lost 0 bases and J 4 bases, leaving 11 bases between the germline ends. DNA of the CDR3: TGTGCCAGCAGTTTATCGGGGGTGAAGGCAGATACGCAGTATTTT. Its translation: CASSLSGVKADTQYF.

The gene calls are TRBV7-9 and TRBJ1-2; D is perhaps TRBD1 (5 bases). Per the germline V gene, CDR1 is SEHNR and CDR2 is FQNEAQ (reference sequence). The V and J ends lost 7 bases and 1 base respectively, with 10 bases between them. This CDR3 spans 13 amino acids. The CDR3 loop reads CASTRDYNYGYTF. CDR3 sequence (DNA): TGTGCCAGCACCCGGGACTATAACTATGGCTACACCTTC. Using reference TRBV7-9 and TRBJ1-2 for the parts outside the CDR3, the full variable domain is DTGVSQNPRHKITKRGQNVTFRCDPISEHNRLYWYRQTLGQGPEFLTYFQNEAQLEKSRLLSDRFSAERPKGSFSTLEIQRTEQGDSAMYLCASTRDYNYGYTFGSGTRLTVV.